These 28 T cell receptor beta chains were all obtained from the same sample, sequenced in a study of early T cells in non-severe SARS-CoV-2 infection. TCRdb called the 5' RACE reads again in MiXCR, with one record for every CDR3 protein. The data hold about 63,000 distinct CDR3 sequences, with 10% to 15% observed a single time. Source material: whole blood. The receptor source for this set is an adult who was a healthcare worker with PCR-confirmed SARS-CoV-2 infection or an uninfected control (not recorded which).

The rearrangement joins TRBV14 to TRBJ2-1; D gene uncertain. Germline V gives CDR1 SGHDN, CDR2 FVKESK. V lost 0 bases and J 7 bases, leaving 7 bases between the germline ends. The CDR3 loop spans 13 amino acids. The CDR3 sequence: CASSQDRLNEQFF. For the CDR3, the DNA is TGTGCCAGCAGCCAAGACAGGCTAAATGAGCAGTTCTTC.

This clonotype showed up many times. The V and J genes are TRBV7-2 and TRBJ2-3, with 9 bases identical to TRBD2. CDR1 and CDR2 (germline): SGHTA, FQGNSA. The CDR3 spans 14 residues. V trimming: 6 bases; J trimming: 2 bases; junction bases outside the gene matches: 3. CDR3 DNA: TGTGCCAGCAGGCTAGCGGGGCACACAGATACGCAGTATTTT. This translates into CASRLAGHTDTQYF.

This chain connects TRBV3-1 to TRBJ2-7; no clear D gene. This CDR3 comprises 14 residues. CDR1 is LGHDT, CDR2 YNNKEL, per germline (reference sequence). V was trimmed by 5 bases and J by 5 bases, leaving 16 bases between them. The CDR3 DNA reads TGTGCCAGCAGCTCGCAAGTGGCTGGGAACGAGCAGTACTTC. Protein product: CASSSQVAGNEQYF.

This chain links TRBV7-6 with TRBJ2-7; D may be TRBD1 or TRBD2 (5 bases each). Trimming took 4 bases from V and 2 from J, leaving 12 bases between them. This CDR3 contains 14 residues. Germline V gene sequence: CDR1 SGHVS, CDR2 FNYEAQ. CDR3 nucleotide sequence: TGTGCCAGCAGCTCTCCGGGACGACCCTACGAGCAGTACTTC. Its protein product is CASSSPGRPYEQYF.

The chain has TRBV29-1 and TRBJ1-2; 10 bases line up with TRBD1. The ends lost 7 bases at V and 4 bases at J; junction bases unmatched: 6. The germline gives CDR1 SQVTM, CDR2 ANQGSEA. This CDR3 contains 13 residues. For the CDR3, the DNA is TGCAGCGCCCGACAGGGGGCGAGCTATGGCTACACCTTC. This translates into CSARQGASYGYTF.

This clonotype was counted ten times or more. The chain carries TRBV5-4 and TRBJ2-1; TRBD1 matches 10 bases. With 4 bases clipped from V and 6 bases from J, the junction kept 7 bases outside the gene matches. Germline loops: CDR1 SGHNT, CDR2 YYREEE (reference sequence). There are 15 residues in the CDR3. The CDR3 sequence is CASSTDRGLSNEQFF. The CDR3 DNA follows: TGTGCCAGCAGCACGGACAGGGGGTTGTCCAATGAGCAGTTCTTC.

The chain recombines TRBV11-2 with TRBJ1-2; D is possibly TRBD1 (6 bases). There are 13 residues in the CDR3. Trimming removed 5 bases from V and 4 bases from J, with 11 bases in between. Germline V CDR1 and CDR2: SGHAT, FQNNGV. CDR3 coding DNA: TGTGCCAGCAGCCGTACAGGGACCTATGGCTACACCTTC. It is translated as CASSRTGTYGYTF.

This clonotype has a count of ten or more. V is TRBV18 and J is TRBJ2-7; 7 nucleotides agree with TRBD2. J gave up 6 bases and V 0 bases, and 2 bases lay outside the gene matches. The germline gives CDR1 KGHSH, CDR2 LQKENI. The CDR3 is made up of 13 amino acids. The CDR3 DNA is TGTGCCAGCTCACCACCACTAGCGAGCGAGCAGTACTTC. Translation: CASSPPLASEQYF.

This clonotype was detected ten times or more. This chain links TRBV19 with TRBJ1-5; unclear D gene. Germline assignment: CDR1 LNHDA and CDR2 SQIVND (reference sequence). The CDR3 length is 16 residues. V lost 0 bases, J lost 5 bases, and 14 bases lay in between. DNA of the CDR3: TGTGCCAGTAGTATAGATCGCCAATCCGGTTATCAGCCCCAGCATTTT. Protein: CASSIDRQSGYQPQHF.

This clonotype was seen more than once but under ten times. This chain uses TRBV2 with TRBJ1-5; no clear D gene. V was cut by 6 bases and J by 5 bases, with 8 bases left in between. The germline CDR1 and CDR2 sequences are SNHLY and FYNNEI. The CDR3 covers 12 residues. The CDR3 nucleotides are TGTGCCAGCAGCGAACCGTATCAGCCCCAGCATTTT. Its protein is CASSEPYQPQHF.

This clonotype occurred a few times. The chain links TRBV6-2 or TRBV6-3 to TRBJ2-7, with 8 bases aligning to TRBD2. The CDR3 consists of 15 residues. Germline CDR1 and CDR2: MNHEY and SVGEGT. J lost 1 base, V lost 7 bases, and 9 bases had no gene match. The CDR3 DNA reads TGTGCCAGCACCCCCGGGGGGGGTAGGTCCTACGAGCAGTACTTC. This gives the protein CASTPGGGRSYEQYF.

This clonotype qualifies as medium-sized (0.01 to 0.1%). V and J are TRBV29-1 and TRBJ2-7; TRBD1 aligns across 9 bases. This CDR3 has 11 amino acids. Germline lookup yields CDR1 SQVTM and CDR2 ANQGSEA. V trimming: 5 bases; J trimming: 5 bases; junction bases outside the gene matches: 1. The CDR3 DNA follows: TGCAGCGTTCGGACAGGGGACGAGCAGTACTTC. Translated: CSVRTGDEQYF.

There are a few counts of this clonotype. This sequence joins TRBV29-1 and TRBJ2-3; D call uncertain. Germline V lookup: CDR1 SQVTM, CDR2 ANQGSEA. Trimming took off 3 bases at V and 2 bases at J, with 9 bases between the two ends. CDR3 size: 13 residues. CDR3 sequence: CSVETRFTDTQYF. The CDR3 DNA follows: TGCAGCGTTGAGACCCGGTTCACAGATACGCAGTATTTT.

This clonotype was detected only a few times. The rearrangement uses TRBV20-1 and TRBJ1-2; tentative D call: TRBD1 (6 bases). V was trimmed by 6 bases and J by 3 bases, leaving 14 bases between them. The length of the CDR3 is 13 residues. Germline values: CDR1 DFQATT, CDR2 SNEGSKA (reference sequence). The CDR3 loop is CSAPQGGHYGYTF. The CDR3 DNA reads as TGCAGTGCCCCACAGGGAGGACACTATGGCTACACCTTC.

This clonotype has just a few counts. V is TRBV9 and J is TRBJ1-6; D remains ambiguous. The V end lost 0 bases, the J end lost 10 bases, and 11 bases lay between the germline ends. Per the germline V gene, CDR1 is SGDLS and CDR2 is YYNGEE. This CDR3 contains 14 residues. DNA of the CDR3: TGTGCCAGCAGCGTAGGTACGGTTCCGTCACCCCTCCACTTT. It is translated as CASSVGTVPSPLHF. The variable domain in full, completed from reference TRBV9 and TRBJ1-6, reads DSGVTQTPKHLITATGQRVTLRCSPRSGDLSVYWYQQSLDQGLQFLIQYYNGEERAKGNILERFSAQQFPDLHSELNLSSLELGDSALYFCASSVGTVPSPLHFGNGTRLTVT.

This clonotype was seen at least ten times. The chain employs TRBV5-5 and TRBJ2-1; 8 bases match TRBD1. Germline lookup yields CDR1 SGHKS and CDR2 YYEKEE (reference sequence). The CDR3 is 17 residues long. Trimming cost V 0 bases and J 0 bases; bases outside gene matches: 5. CDR3 protein: CASSLGSGGVSYNEQFF. The CDR3 nucleotides read TGTGCCAGCAGCTTGGGGTCAGGGGGCGTCTCCTACAATGAGCAGTTCTTC.

At least ten counts were recorded for this clonotype. This CDR3 reads CASSLDRGRRYNGELFF. In DNA, the CDR3 is TGTGCCAGCAGCTTAGATAGGGGCAGGAGGTATAACGGGGAGCTGTTTTTT. This chain connects TRBV11-2 to TRBJ2-2, with D tentatively TRBD1 or TRBD2 (5 bases each). Trimming shortened V by 0 bases and J by 7 bases, and 18 bases separated the two germline ends. The CDR3 contains 17 residues. Looked up from germline, CDR1 is SGHAT and CDR2 is FQNNGV.

This clonotype was picked up a small number of times. J is TRBJ1-1 and V is TRBV20-1; the D is unclear. The CDR3 runs 14 residues. The germline V and J ends were trimmed by 8 bases and 0 bases, with 16 bases remaining between them. Germline V gives CDR1 DFQATT, CDR2 SNEGSKA (reference sequence). The CDR3 loop is CSPQDPAMNTEAFF. The DNA for the CDR3 is TGCAGTCCCCAGGATCCGGCAATGAACACTGAAGCTTTCTTT.

This clonotype has ten or more counts. This chain links TRBV3-1 with TRBJ1-5, with a weak D call TRBD1 (5 bases). Per the germline V gene, CDR1 is LGHDT and CDR2 is YNNKEL (reference sequence). V dropped 3 bases and J dropped 7 bases, with 7 bases sitting between them. The CDR3 sequence is 12 residues long. The CDR3 DNA sequence: TGTGCCAGCAGCCAGAGGGGCCAGCCCCAGCATTTT. Its protein product is CASSQRGQPQHF.

At least ten counts were recorded for this clonotype. This chain links TRBV20-1 with TRBJ2-1; D possibly corresponds to TRBD1 (6 bases). Trimming pared 2 bases from V and 7 bases from J, leaving 12 bases between. Germline V gene lookup returns CDR1 DFQATT and CDR2 SNEGSKA (reference sequence). The CDR3 covers 13 residues. As DNA, the CDR3 is TGCAGTGCTAGACAGGGGATTGGTAATGAGCAGTTCTTC. Its translation: CSARQGIGNEQFF.

This clonotype was seen only a few times. CDR3 amino acids: CASSPGQINSPLHF. The CDR3 region has the DNA TGTGCCAGCAGCCCGGGACAGATCAATTCACCCCTCCACTTT. The chain recombines TRBV9 with TRBJ1-6; 7 bases map to TRBD1. The CDR3 loop spans 14 amino acids. The germline V gene has CDR1 SGDLS and CDR2 YYNGEE. Trimming removed 4 bases from V and 7 bases from J; junction bases left unmatched: 5. Full variable domain (missing parts from reference TRBV9 and TRBJ1-6): DSGVTQTPKHLITATGQRVTLRCSPRSGDLSVYWYQQSLDQGLQFLIQYYNGEERAKGNILERFSAQQFPDLHSELNLSSLELGDSALYFCASSPGQINSPLHFGNGTRLTVT.

This clonotype showed up many times. J is TRBJ2-5 and V is TRBV20-1; 9 bases map to TRBD2. Losses at the gene ends were 2 bases for V and 4 bases for J; bases not matched to a gene: 2. Germline assignment: CDR1 DFQATT and CDR2 SNEGSKA (reference sequence). The CDR3 is made up of 13 amino acids. The CDR3, as DNA: TGCAGTGCTAGACTAGCGGGGTTAGAGACCCAGTACTTC. Amino acid sequence: CSARLAGLETQYF.

This clonotype was counted between two and nine times. The gene calls are TRBV29-1 and TRBJ2-7; D not certain. V was pared by 5 bases and J by 3 bases, with 11 bases between. The CDR3 length is 12 residues. Germline V lookup: CDR1 SQVTM, CDR2 ANQGSEA. The CDR3 region has the DNA TGCAGCGTTCGAGACGGTAACTACGAGCAGTACTTC. Protein sequence: CSVRDGNYEQYF.

Ten or more counts support this clonotype. The CDR3: CASSEGQGAEAFF. The DNA for the CDR3 is TGTGCCAGCAGTGAGGGACAGGGTGCTGAAGCTTTCTTT. The chain couples TRBV2 to TRBJ1-1, with TRBD1 identical over 9 bases. CDR3 length: 13 amino acids. V lost 3 bases and J lost 6; bases outside the gene matches: 2. Germline V gene data show CDR1 as SNHLY and CDR2 as FYNNEI.

The rearrangement uses TRBV20-1 and TRBJ2-3, with no clear D. Looked up from germline, CDR1 is DFQATT and CDR2 is SNEGSKA (reference sequence). Trimming removed 1 base at V and 1 base at J, with 9 bases between. The CDR3 covers 14 residues. The chain's CDR3 is CSARVGLGTDTQYF. DNA of the CDR3: TGCAGTGCTAGAGTTGGCTTGGGCACAGATACGCAGTATTTT.

The table lists this clonotype with many counts. V and J are TRBV10-3 and TRBJ2-1; 9 bases are a match to TRBD2. This CDR3 is built from 17 residues. Germline V lookup: CDR1 ENHRY, CDR2 SYGVKD. Trimming cost V 2 bases and J 0 bases; bases outside gene matches: 5. CDR3: CAISEGERGASYNEQFF. CDR3 nucleotides: TGTGCCATCAGTGAGGGAGAGCGGGGGGCCTCCTACAATGAGCAGTTCTTC.

This clonotype was found a few times. The V gene is TRBV4-2, the J gene TRBJ1-2; D perhaps matches TRBD1 (6 bases). The CDR3 is 15 amino acids. Germline CDR1 and CDR2: LGHNA and YNFKEQ. V lost 3 bases and J 3 bases, leaving 14 bases between the germline ends. The CDR3 is CASSQATGTYYGYTF. CDR3 DNA: TGTGCCAGCAGCCAGGCTACCGGGACATACTATGGCTACACCTTC.

In its sample, this clonotype was seen many times. The chain recombines TRBV5-1 with TRBJ1-5; no reliable D call. This CDR3 has 13 amino acids. Germline CDR1 and CDR2: SGHRS and YFSETQ. V was clipped by 4 bases and J by 4 bases, with 9 bases between them. The CDR3 is CASSASGNQPQHF. CDR3 nucleotides: TGCGCCAGCAGCGCTTCCGGGAATCAGCCCCAGCATTTT.